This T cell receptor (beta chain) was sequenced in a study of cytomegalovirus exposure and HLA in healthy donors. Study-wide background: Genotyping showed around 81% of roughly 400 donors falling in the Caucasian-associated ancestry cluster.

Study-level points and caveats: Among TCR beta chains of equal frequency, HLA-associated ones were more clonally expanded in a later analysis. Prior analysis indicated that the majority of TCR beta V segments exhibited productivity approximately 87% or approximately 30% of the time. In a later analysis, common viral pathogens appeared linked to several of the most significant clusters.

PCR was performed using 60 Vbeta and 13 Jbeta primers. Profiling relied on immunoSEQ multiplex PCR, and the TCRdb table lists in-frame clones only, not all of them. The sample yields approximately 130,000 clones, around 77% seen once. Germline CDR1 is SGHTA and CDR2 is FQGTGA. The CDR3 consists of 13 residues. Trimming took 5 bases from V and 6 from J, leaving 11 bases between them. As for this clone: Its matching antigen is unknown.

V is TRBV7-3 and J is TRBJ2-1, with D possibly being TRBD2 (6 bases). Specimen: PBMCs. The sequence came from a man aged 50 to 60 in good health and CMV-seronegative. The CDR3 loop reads CASSPRGINEQFF. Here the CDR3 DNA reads TGTGCCAGCAGCCCTCGGGGGATCAATGAGCAGTTCTTC.